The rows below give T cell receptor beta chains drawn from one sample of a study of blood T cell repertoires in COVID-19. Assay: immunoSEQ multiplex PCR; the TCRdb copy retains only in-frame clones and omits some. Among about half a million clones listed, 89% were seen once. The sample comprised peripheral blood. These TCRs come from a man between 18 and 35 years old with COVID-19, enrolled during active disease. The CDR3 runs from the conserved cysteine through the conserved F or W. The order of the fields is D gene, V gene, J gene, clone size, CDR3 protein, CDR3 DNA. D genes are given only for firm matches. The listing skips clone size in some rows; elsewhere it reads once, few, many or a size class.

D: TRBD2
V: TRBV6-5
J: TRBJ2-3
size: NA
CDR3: CASKTSGDTDTQYF
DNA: TGTGCCAGCAAGACTAGCGGAGACACAGATACGCAGTATTTT

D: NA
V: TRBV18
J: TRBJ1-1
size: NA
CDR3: CASFMGTIIAEAFF
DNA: TGTGCCAGCTTCATGGGGACAATAATTGCTGAAGCTTTCTTT

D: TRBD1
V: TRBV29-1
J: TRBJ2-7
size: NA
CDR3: CSVEPDRVGEQYF
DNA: TGCAGCGTTGAACCGGACAGGGTCGGCGAGCAGTACTTC

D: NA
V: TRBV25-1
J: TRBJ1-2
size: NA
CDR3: CASSDFDSYGYTF
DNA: TGTGCCAGCAGTGATTTCGACAGTTATGGCTACACCTTC

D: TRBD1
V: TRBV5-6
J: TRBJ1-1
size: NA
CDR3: CASSGIGTGGRRAFF
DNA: TGTGCCAGCAGCGGTATCGGGACAGGGGGCCGTAGGGCTTTCTTT

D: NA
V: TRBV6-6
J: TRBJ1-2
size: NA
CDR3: CASSTTGGYTF
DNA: TGTGCCAGCAGTACGACGGGTGGCTACACCTTC

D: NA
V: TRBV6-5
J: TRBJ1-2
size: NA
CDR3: CASSQQDYGYTF
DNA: TGTGCCAGCAGTCAACAGGACTATGGCTACACCTTC

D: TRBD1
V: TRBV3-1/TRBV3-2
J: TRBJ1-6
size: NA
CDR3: CASSQRGQNSPLHF
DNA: TGTGCCAGCAGCCAACGGGGACAGAATTCACCCCTCCACTTT

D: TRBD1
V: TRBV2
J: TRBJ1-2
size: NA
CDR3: CASSEGQEDGYTF
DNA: TGTGCCAGCAGTGAGGGACAGGAGGATGGCTACACCTTC

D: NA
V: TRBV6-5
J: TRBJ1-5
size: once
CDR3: CASRGTVSNQPQHF
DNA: TGTGCCAGCAGGGGGACTGTTAGCAATCAGCCCCAGCATTTT

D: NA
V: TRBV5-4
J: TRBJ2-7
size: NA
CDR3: CASSPGRDRAYEQYF
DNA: TGTGCCAGCAGCCCCGGGAGGGACAGAGCCTACGAGCAGTACTTC

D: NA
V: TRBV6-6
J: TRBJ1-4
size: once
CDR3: CASSSGETNEKLFF
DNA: TGTGCCAGCAGTTCGGGGGAAACTAATGAAAAACTGTTTTTT

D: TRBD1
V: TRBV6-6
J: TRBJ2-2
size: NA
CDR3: CASRGTKDRTGELFF
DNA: TGTGCCAGCAGGGGCACCAAGGACAGGACCGGGGAGCTGTTTTTT

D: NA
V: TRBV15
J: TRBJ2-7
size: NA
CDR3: CATSKPGDRGGYEQYF
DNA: TGTGCCACCAGCAAACCGGGGGATCGTGGGGGATACGAGCAGTACTTC

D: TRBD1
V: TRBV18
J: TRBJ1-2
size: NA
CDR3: CASSPGTGGYTF
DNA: TGTGCCAGCTCACCGGGGACAGGGGGCTACACCTTC

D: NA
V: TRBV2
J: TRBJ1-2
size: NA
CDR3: CASSPSGDGYTF
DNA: TGTGCCAGCAGTCCTTCGGGGGATGGCTACACCTTC

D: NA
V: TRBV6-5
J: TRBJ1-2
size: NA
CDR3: CASSYLQGNGGYTF
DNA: TGTGCCAGCAGTTACTTACAGGGCAACGGCGGCTACACCTTC

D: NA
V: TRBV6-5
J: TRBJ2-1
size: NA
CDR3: CASAESGDYNEQFF
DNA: TGTGCCAGCGCTGAATCGGGGGACTACAATGAGCAGTTCTTC

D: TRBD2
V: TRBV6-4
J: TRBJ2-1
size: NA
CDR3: CASSELAGSVDEQFF
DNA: TGTGCCAGCAGTGAACTAGCGGGATCGGTGGATGAGCAGTTCTTC

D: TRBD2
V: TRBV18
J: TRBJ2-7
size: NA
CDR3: CASSPPGLGPLIEQYF
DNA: TGTGCCAGCTCACCCCCGGGACTAGGTCCGCTTATCGAGCAGTACTTC

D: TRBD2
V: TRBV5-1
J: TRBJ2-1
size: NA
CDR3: CASSLEGLAGDDRAYNEQFF
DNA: TGCGCCAGCAGCTTGGAGGGACTAGCGGGAGATGATAGGGCCTACAATGAGCAGTTCTTC

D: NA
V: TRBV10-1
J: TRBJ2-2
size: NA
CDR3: CASTQNTGELFF
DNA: TGCGCCAGCACCCAAAACACCGGGGAGCTGTTTTTT

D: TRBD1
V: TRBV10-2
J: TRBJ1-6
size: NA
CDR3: CASSGTVNNSPLHF
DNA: TGCGCCAGCAGCGGGACAGTGAATAATTCACCCCTCCACTTT

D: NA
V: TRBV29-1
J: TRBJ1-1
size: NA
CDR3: CSATGNEGTEAFF
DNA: TGCAGCGCTACAGGGAATGAGGGTACTGAAGCTTTCTTT

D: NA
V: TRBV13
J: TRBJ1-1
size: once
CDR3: CASSLIPDSYTEAFF
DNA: TGTGCCAGCAGCTTAATCCCGGACTCTTACACTGAAGCTTTCTTT

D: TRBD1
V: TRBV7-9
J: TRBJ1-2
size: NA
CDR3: CASSTQGQQRGYTF
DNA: TGTGCCAGCAGCACCCAGGGACAGCAGAGGGGCTACACCTTC

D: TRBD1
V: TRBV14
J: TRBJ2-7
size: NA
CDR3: CASRRQGAEEQYF
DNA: TGTGCCAGCAGGCGACAGGGGGCCGAGGAGCAGTACTTC

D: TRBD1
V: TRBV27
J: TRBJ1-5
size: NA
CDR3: CASSLTGNQPQHF
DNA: TGTGCCAGCAGTTTGACAGGGAATCAGCCCCAGCATTTT

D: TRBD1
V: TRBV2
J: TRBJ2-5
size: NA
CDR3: CAGRTGVGTQYF
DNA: TGTGCCGGAAGGACAGGGGTCGGGACCCAGTACTTC

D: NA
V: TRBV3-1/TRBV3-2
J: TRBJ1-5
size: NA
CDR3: CASSQDLSKGQPQHF
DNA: TGTGCCAGCAGCCAAGATTTATCTAAGGGGCAGCCCCAGCATTTT

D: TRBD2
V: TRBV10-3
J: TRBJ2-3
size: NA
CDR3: CAISDPGLAGVLGRDTQYF
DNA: TGTGCCATCAGTGACCCGGGACTAGCGGGAGTCTTGGGGAGAGATACGCAGTATTTT

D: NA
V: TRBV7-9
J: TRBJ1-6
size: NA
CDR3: CASTSDRRNSPLHF
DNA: TGTGCCAGCACCTCCGACAGGAGAAATTCACCCCTCCACTTT

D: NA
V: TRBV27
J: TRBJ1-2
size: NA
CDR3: CASSLDSNYGYTF
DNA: TGTGCCAGCAGCTTGGACAGCAACTATGGCTACACCTTC

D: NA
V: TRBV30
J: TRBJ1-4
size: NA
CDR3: CAWSSGQPKLFF
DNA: TGTGCCTGGAGTTCCGGTCAACCAAAACTGTTTTTT

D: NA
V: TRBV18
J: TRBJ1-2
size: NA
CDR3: CASSPAGVAGYTF
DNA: TGTGCCAGCTCACCCGCAGGGGTGGCTGGCTACACCTTC

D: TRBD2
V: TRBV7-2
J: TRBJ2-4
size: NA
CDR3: CASSPSRFGSGVTKNIQYF
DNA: TGTGCCAGCAGCCCAAGTCGTTTCGGAAGCGGGGTTACCAAAAACATTCAGTACTTC

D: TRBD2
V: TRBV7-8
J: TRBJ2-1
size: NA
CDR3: CASSQLGGTGYNEQFF
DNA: TGTGCCAGCAGCCAGCTCGGGGGGACGGGATACAATGAGCAGTTCTTC

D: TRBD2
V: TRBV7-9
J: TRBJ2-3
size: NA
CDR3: CASSPRTSGRAGTQYF
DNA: TGTGCCAGCAGCCCACGGACTAGCGGGAGGGCCGGCACGCAGTATTTT

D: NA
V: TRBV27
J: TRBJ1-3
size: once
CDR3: CASSITQGNTIYF
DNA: TGTGCCAGCAGTATAACGCAGGGAAACACCATATATTTT

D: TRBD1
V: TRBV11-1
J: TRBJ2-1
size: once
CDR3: CASSKQGNEQFF
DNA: TGTGCCAGCAGCAAACAGGGGAATGAGCAGTTCTTC

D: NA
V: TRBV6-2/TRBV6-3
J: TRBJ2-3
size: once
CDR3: CASSYGGTSTDTQYF
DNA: TGTGCCAGCAGTTACGGGGGGACTAGCACAGATACGCAGTATTTT

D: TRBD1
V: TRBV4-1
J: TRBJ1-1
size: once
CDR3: CASSQTGTGLMAFF
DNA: TGCGCCAGCAGCCAGACCGGGACAGGCCTCATGGCTTTCTTT

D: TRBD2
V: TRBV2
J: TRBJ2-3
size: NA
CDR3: CASSEGLLAGGTQYF
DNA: TGTGCCAGCAGTGAAGGACTACTAGCGGGAGGTACGCAGTATTTT

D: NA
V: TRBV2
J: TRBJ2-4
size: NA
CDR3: CASSLHRGEGNIQYF
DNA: TGTGCCAGCAGTCTCCACAGGGGGGAGGGAAACATTCAGTACTTC

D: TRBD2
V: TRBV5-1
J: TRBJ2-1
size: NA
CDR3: CASSLEGLAARNEQFF
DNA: TGCGCCAGCAGCTTGGAGGGGCTAGCGGCCCGCAATGAGCAGTTCTTC

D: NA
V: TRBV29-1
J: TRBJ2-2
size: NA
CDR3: CSAGVRGLGLKLFF
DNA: TGCAGCGCCGGGGTGAGAGGGTTGGGGTTGAAGCTGTTTTTT

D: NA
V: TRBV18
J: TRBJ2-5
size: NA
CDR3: CASSRSGNQETQYF
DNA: TGTGCCAGCTCACGAAGCGGAAACCAAGAGACCCAGTACTTC

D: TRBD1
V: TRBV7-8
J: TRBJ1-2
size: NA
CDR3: CASSLSRDRGDNYGYTF
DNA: TGTGCCAGCAGCTTAAGCCGGGACAGGGGAGACAACTATGGCTACACCTTC

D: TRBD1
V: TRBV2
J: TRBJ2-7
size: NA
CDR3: CASRDRRHEQYF
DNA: TGTGCCAGCAGGGACAGGAGGCACGAGCAGTACTTC

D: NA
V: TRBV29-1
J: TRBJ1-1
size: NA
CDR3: CSVGGQGWNTEAFF
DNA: TGCAGCGTTGGGGGGCAGGGGTGGAACACTGAAGCTTTCTTT

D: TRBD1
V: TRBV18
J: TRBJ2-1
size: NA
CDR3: CASSRTGGNEQFF
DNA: TGTGCCAGCTCGAGGACAGGGGGCAATGAGCAGTTCTTC

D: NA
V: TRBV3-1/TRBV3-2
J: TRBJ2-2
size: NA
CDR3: CASSPAENTGELFF
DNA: TGTGCCAGCAGCCCAGCGGAGAACACCGGGGAGCTGTTTTTT

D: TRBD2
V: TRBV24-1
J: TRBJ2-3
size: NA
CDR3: CATSTSGGPDTQYF
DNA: TGTGCCACCAGTACTAGCGGGGGCCCAGATACGCAGTATTTT